Described below is a single TCR beta chain sequence and its context. Sequencing was performed with immunoSEQ multiplex PCR; in TCRdb, only in-frame clones are kept and a portion is missing. The sample has tens of thousands of clones, 65% to 85% seen once. V dropped 1 base and J dropped 4 bases, with 7 bases sitting between them. The germline V gene encodes CDR1 KGHSH and CDR2 LQKENI. CDR3 length: 13 amino acids. These data belong to a study of blood T cell repertoires in COVID-19. Study context: Whether acute or convalescent, the COVID-19 samples came from the United States, Italy and Spain. T cells, B-cell-depleted T cells, or PBMCs supplied cDNA or gDNA.

J is TRBJ2-5 and V is TRBV18; D gene uncertain. This TCR came from a woman at least 80 years old with active or convalescent COVID-19. Sequencing was done on a sample of peripheral blood. CDR3 region: CASSPLGLETQYF. The CDR3 nucleotides read TGTGCCAGCTCACCACTGGGCTTAGAGACCCAGTACTTC.